This paragraph covers one T cell receptor beta chain sequence. Its antigen is not known. The sample is drawn from a study of CD8 T cells in ankylosing spondylitis. General study results and limits: Characteristic, it appeared, of ankylosing spondylitis blood was a TCR beta motif of about eight highly homologous variants.

TCRdb re-analysed the 5' RACE reads in MiXCR, keeping a single row per CDR3 protein. The sample records roughly 450,000 distinct CDR3 sequences, 20% to 30% being singletons. Germline V lookup: CDR1 SNHLY, CDR2 FYNNEI. Trimming took off 3 bases at V and 2 bases at J, with 8 bases between the two ends. This CDR3 is built from 14 residues. The chain uses TRBV2 and TRBJ1-5; no clear D. The clonotype was recovered from a male donor with ankylosing spondylitis. Specimen: blood, either unsorted or a sorted T cell fraction (not recorded which). The CDR3 DNA reads TGTGCCAGCAGTGATTCGGGTGGCAATCAGCCCCAGCATTTT. It encodes CASSDSGGNQPQHF.